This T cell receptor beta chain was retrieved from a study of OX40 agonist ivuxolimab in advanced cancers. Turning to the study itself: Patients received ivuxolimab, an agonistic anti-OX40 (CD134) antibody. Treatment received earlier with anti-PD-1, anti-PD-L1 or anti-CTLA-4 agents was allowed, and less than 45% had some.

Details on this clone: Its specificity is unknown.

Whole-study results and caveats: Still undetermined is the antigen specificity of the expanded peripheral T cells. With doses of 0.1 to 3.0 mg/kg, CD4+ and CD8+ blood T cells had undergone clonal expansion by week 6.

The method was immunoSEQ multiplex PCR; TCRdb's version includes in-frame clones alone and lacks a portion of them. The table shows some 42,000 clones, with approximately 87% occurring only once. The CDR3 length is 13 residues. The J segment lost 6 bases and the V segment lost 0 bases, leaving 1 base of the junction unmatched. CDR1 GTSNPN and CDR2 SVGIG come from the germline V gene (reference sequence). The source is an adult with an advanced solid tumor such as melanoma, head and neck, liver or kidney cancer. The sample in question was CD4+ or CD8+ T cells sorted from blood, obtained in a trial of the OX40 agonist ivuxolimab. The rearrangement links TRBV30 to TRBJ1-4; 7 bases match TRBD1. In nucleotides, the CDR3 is TGTGCCTGGAGTGTAGACAGGGATGAAAAACTGTTTTTT. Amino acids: CAWSVDRDEKLFF.